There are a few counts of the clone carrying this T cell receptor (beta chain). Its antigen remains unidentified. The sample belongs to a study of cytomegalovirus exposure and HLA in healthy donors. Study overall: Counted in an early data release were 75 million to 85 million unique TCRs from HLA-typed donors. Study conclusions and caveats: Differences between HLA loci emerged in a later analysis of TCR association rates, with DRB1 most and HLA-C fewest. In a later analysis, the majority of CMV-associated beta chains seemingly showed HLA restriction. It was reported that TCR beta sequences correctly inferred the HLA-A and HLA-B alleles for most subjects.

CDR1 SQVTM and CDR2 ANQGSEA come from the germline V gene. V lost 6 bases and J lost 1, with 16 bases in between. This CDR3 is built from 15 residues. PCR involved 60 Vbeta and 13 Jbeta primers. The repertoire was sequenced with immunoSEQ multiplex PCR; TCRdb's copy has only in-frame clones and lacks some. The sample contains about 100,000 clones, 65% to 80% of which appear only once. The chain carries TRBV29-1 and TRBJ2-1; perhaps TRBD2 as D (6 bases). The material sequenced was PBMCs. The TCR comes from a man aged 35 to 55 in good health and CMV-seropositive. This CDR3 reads CSVSAGSMSYNEQFF. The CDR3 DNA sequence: TGCAGCGTGTCGGCGGGATCTATGTCCTACAATGAGCAGTTCTTC.